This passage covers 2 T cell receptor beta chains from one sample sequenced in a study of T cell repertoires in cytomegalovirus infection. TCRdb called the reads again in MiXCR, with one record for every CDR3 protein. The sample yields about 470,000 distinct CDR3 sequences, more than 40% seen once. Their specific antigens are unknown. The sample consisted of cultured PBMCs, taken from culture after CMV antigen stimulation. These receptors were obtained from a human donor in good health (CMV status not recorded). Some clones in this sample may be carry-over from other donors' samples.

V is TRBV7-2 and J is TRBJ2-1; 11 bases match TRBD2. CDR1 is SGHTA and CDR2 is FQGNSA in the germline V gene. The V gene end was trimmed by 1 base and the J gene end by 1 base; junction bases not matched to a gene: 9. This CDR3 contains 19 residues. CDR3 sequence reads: CASSLGPLAGVLSYNEQFF. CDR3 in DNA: TGTGCCAGCAGCTTAGGTCCACTAGCGGGAGTTTTATCCTACAATGAGCAGTTCTTC.

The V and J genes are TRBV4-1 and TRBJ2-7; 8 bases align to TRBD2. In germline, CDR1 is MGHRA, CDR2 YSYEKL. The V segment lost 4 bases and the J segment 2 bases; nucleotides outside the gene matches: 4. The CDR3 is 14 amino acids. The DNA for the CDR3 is TGCGCCAGCAGCCGCGGCGGGGGGACCTACGAGCAGTACTTC. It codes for CASSRGGGTYEQYF.